Detailed here is one TCR beta chain. Germline CDR1 and CDR2: SNHLY and FYNNEI. V was clipped by 7 bases and J by 6 bases; unmatched bases: 18. The length of the CDR3 is 16 residues. Profiled with immunoSEQ multiplex PCR; TCRdb holds only in-frame clones, not every one. Of about 80,000 clones detected, about 87% appear once; the ten largest clones hold about 1%. It was focal radiation plus CTLA-4 blockade with ipilimumab that patients with chemo-refractory metastatic non-small-cell lung cancer received. The data derive from a study of radiotherapy plus CTLA-4 blockade in lung cancer. The sequence came from a human donor with non-small cell lung cancer who had stable disease on radiotherapy plus ipilimumab. Sample: peripheral blood, taken from a patient treated with radiotherapy plus ipilimumab. The chain links TRBV2 to TRBJ2-7; 7 positions match TRBD2. This chain's CDR3 is CASNPLGTTLSSEQYF. CDR3 DNA: TGTGCCAGCAACCCTCTGGGGACTACCCTTTCTTCCGAGCAGTACTTC.